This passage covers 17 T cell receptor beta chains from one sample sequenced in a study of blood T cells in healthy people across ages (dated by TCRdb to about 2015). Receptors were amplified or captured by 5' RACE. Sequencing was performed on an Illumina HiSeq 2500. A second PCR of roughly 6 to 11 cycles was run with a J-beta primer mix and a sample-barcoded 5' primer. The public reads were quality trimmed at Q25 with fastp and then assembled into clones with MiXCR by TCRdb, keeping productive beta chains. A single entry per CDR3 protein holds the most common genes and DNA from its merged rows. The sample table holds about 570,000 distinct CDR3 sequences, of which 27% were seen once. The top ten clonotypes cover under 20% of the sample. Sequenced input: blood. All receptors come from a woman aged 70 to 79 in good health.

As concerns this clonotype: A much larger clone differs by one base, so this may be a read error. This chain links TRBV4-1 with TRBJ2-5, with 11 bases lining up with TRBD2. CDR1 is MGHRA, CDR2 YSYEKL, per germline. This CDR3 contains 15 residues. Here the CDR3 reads CASSRPGLAEESQYF. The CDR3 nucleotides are TGCGCCAGCAGCCGCCCGGGACTAGCGGAAGAGTCCCAGTACTTC.

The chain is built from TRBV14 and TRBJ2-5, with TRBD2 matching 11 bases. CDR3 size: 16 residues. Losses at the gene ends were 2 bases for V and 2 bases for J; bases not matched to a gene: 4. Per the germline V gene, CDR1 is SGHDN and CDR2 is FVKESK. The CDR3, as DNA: TGTGCCAGCAGCCAAACCCGGACTAGCGGGCAAGAGACCCAGTACTTC. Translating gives CASSQTRTSGQETQYF.

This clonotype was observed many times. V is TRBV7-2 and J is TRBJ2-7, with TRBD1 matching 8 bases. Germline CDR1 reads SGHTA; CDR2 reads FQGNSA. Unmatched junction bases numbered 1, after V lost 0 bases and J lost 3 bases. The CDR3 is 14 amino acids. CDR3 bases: TGTGCCAGCAGCTTAGCTGGACAGGGCTACGAGCAGTACTTC. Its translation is CASSLAGQGYEQYF.

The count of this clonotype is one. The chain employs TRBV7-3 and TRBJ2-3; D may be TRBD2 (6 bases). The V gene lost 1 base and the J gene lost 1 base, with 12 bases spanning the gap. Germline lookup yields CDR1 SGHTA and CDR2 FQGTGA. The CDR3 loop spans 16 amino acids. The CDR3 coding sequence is TGTGCCAGCAGCTTAAGCGGGGCTAGCGGCACAGATACGCAGTATTTT. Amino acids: CASSLSGASGTDTQYF.

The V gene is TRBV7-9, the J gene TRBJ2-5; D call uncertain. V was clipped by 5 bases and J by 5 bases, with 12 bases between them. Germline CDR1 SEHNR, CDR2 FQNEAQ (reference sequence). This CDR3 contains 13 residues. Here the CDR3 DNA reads TGTGCCAGCAGCCCGTATATGGGGGAGACCCAGTACTTC. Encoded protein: CASSPYMGETQYF. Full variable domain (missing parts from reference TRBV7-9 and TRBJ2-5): DTGVSQNPRHKITKRGQNVTFRCDPISEHNRLYWYRQTLGQGPEFLTYFQNEAQLEKSRLLSDRFSAERPKGSFSTLEIQRTEQGDSAMYLCASSPYMGETQYFGPGTRLLVL.

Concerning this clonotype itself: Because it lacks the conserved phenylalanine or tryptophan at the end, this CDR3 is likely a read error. Here the CDR3 DNA reads TGTGCCAGCAGCTTTAGCGGGATTCCCTACGAGCAGTACCTC. Amino acid sequence: CASSFSGIPYEQYL. This sequence joins TRBV11-2 and TRBJ2-1, with TRBD2 identical over 8 bases. TRBJ2-7 explains the end of the DNA better; the J call may be wrong. The germline CDR1 and CDR2 sequences are SGHAT and FQNNGV. The CDR3 has 14 amino acids.

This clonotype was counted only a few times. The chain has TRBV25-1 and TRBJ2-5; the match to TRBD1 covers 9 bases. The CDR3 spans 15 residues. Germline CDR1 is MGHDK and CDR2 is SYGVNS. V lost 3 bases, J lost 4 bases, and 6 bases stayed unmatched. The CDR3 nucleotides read TGTGCCAGCAGTGAGATGGACAGGGGATTAGAGACCCAGTACTTC. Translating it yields CASSEMDRGLETQYF.

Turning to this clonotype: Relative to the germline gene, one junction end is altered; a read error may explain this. CDR3 amino acids: CASSFGVLYNEQSF. The CDR3 DNA is TGTGCCAGCAGCTTTGGGGTTCTCTACAATGAGCAGTCCTTC. The V and J genes are TRBV5-6 and TRBJ2-1, with no clear D. The CDR3 runs to 14 residues. Germline lookup yields CDR1 SGHDT and CDR2 YYEEEE.

The CDR3: CASSQTVINTIYF. DNA of the CDR3: TGTGCCAGCAGTCAGACAGTGATAAACACCATATATTTT. The chain joins TRBV12-3 or TRBV12-4 to TRBJ1-3, with TRBD1 as a possible D gene (5 bases). V lost 5 bases and J 6 bases, leaving 11 bases between the germline ends. The CDR3 extends over 13 amino acids.

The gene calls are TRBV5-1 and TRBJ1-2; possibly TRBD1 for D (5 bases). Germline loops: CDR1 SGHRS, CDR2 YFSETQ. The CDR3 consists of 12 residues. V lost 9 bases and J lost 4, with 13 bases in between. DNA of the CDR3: TGCGCCACTAAGGGGTCCGGCTATGGCTACACCTTC. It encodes CATKGSGYGYTF. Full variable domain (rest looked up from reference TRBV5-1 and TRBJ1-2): KAGVTQTPRYLIKTRGQQVTLSCSPISGHRSVSWYQQTPGQGLQFLFEYFSETQRNKGNFPGRFSGRQFSNSRSEMNVSTLELGDSALYLCATKGSGYGYTFGSGTRLTVV.

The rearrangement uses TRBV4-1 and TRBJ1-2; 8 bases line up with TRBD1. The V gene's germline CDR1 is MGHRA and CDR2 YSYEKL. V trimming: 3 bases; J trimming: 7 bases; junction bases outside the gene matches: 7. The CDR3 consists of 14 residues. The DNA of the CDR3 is TGCGCCAGCAGCCAGGGTGGACAGGGAACTGGCTACACCTTC. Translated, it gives CASSQGGQGTGYTF.

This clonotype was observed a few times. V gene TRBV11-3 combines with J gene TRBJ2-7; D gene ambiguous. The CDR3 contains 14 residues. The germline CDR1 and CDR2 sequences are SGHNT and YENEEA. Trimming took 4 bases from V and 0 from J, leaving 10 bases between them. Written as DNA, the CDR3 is TGTGCCAGCAGCTCCTTAGGAAGCTCCTACGAGCAGTACTTC. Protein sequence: CASSSLGSSYEQYF.

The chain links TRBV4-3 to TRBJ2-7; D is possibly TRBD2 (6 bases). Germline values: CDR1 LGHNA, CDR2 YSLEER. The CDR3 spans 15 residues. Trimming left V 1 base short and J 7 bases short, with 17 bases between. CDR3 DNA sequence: TGCGCCAGCAGCCAAGGCATGGACTACCCGGGGGAGCAGTACTTC. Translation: CASSQGMDYPGEQYF.

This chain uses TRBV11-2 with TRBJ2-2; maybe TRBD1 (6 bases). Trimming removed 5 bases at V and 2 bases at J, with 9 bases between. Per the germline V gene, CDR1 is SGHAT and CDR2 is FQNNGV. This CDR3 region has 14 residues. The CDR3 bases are TGTGCCAGCAGCCCGGGACACAACACCGGGGAGCTGTTTTTT. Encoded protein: CASSPGHNTGELFF.

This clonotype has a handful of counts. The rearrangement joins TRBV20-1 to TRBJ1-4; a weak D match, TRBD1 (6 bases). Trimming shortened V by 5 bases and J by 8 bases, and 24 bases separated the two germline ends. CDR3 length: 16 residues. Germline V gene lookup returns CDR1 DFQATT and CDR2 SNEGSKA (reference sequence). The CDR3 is CSAYLPTTGFGEKLFF. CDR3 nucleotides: TGCAGTGCTTACCTCCCCACTACAGGGTTTGGGGAAAAACTGTTTTTT.

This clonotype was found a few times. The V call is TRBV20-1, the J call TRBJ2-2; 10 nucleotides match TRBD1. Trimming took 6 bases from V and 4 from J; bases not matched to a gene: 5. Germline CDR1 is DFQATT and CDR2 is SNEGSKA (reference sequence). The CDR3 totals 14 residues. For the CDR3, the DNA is TGCAGTGCCGACAGGGGGCGATTCACCGGGGAGCTGTTTTTT. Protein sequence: CSADRGRFTGELFF.

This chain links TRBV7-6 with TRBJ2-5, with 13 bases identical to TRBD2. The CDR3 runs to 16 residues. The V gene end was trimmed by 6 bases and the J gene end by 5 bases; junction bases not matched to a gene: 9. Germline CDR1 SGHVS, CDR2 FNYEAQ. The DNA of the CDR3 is TGTGCCAGCAGTCGCAGACTAGCGGGGGGTCTGGAGACCCAGTACTTC. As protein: CASSRRLAGGLETQYF.